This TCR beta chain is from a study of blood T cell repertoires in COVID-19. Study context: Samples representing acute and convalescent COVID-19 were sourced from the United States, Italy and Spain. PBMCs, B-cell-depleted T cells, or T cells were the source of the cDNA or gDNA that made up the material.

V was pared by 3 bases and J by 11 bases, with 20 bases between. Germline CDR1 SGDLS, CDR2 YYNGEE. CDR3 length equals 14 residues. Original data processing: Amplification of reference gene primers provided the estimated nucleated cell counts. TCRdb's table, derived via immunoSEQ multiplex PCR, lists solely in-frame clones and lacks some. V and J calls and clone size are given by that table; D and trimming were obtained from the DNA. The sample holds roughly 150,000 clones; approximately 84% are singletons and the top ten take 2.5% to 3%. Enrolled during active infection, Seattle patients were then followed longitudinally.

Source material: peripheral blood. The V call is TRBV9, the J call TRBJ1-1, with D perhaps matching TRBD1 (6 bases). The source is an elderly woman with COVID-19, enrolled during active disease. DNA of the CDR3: TGTGCCAGCAGCGGCGGGTGGCAGGGGAGTTTTGCTTTCTTT. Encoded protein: CASSGGWQGSFAFF.